These 30 T cell receptor beta chains were all obtained from the same sample, sequenced in a study of blood T cell repertoires in COVID-19. Assay used: immunoSEQ multiplex PCR; TCRdb lists only in-frame clones, some missing. The data hold around 220,000 clones, with roughly three quarters observed a single time. Sequences were obtained from peripheral blood. Receptors originate from a middle-aged woman with active or convalescent COVID-19.

This chain uses TRBV11-2 with TRBJ2-1; D may be TRBD2 (5 bases). V dropped 7 bases and J dropped 7 bases, with 26 bases sitting between them. Germline V gene sequence: CDR1 SGHAT, CDR2 FQNNGV. This CDR3 has 17 amino acids. The CDR3 DNA reads as TGTGCCAGCAACGACCGTAAGAGGGCGACCTTTGGGAATGAGCAGTTCTTC. It specifies CASNDRKRATFGNEQFF.

The chain joins TRBV30 to TRBJ2-7; D gene ambiguous. In germline, CDR1 is GTSNPN, CDR2 SVGIG (reference sequence). The V end was cut by 3 bases, the J end by 4 bases, with 7 bases between. This CDR3 region has 11 residues. The CDR3 DNA follows: TGTGCCTGGAGCGCGGTATACGAGCAGTACTTC. This encodes CAWSAVYEQYF.

With respect to this clone: Other nucleotide sequences from this sample produce the same CDR3. For the CDR3, the DNA is TGTGCCAGCAGCTTGACAGGGGGTTCTTACAATGAGCAGTTCTTC. Translation: CASSLTGGSYNEQFF. The chain links TRBV28 to TRBJ2-1, with 9 bases fitting TRBD1. V lost 6 bases and J lost 4; bases outside the gene matches: 7. Germline CDR1 is MDHEN and CDR2 is SYDVKM. This CDR3 contains 15 residues.

V gene TRBV5-4 combines with J gene TRBJ2-3, with D possibly TRBD1 on 8 matching bases. The CDR3 loop spans 14 amino acids. With 4 bases removed from V and 4 bases from J, the gap between germline ends came to 13 bases. Germline values: CDR1 SGHNT, CDR2 YYREEE (reference sequence). The CDR3 sequence is CASSQTGGADTQYF. In DNA form, the CDR3 reads TGTGCCAGCAGCCAAACAGGGGGGGCAGATACGCAGTATTTT.

The V gene is TRBV28, the J gene TRBJ2-1, with D unresolved. Germline lookup yields CDR1 MDHEN and CDR2 SYDVKM. Trimming shortened V by 2 bases and J by 2 bases, and 7 bases separated the two germline ends. The CDR3 loop spans 14 amino acids. CDR3 residues: CASSLAATYNEQFF. CDR3 coding DNA: TGTGCCAGCAGTTTAGCGGCCACCTACAATGAGCAGTTCTTC.

With respect to this clone: This CDR3 is also generated by other DNA sequences in the sample. This chain joins TRBV5-1 and TRBJ2-5; the D gene is possibly TRBD2 (5 bases). This CDR3 spans 13 amino acids. CDR1 is SGHRS, CDR2 YFSETQ, per germline. V lost 4 bases to trimming and J lost 5 bases, with 12 bases between them. The CDR3 loop is CASSPAGEETQYF. In DNA form, the CDR3 reads TGCGCCAGCAGCCCGGCCGGGGAGGAGACCCAGTACTTC.

The chain uses TRBV5-1 and TRBJ1-2, with no clear D. V was trimmed by 4 bases and J by 8 bases, leaving 18 bases between them. The CDR3 consists of 14 residues. Germline V gives CDR1 SGHRS, CDR2 YFSETQ. The CDR3 loop reads CASSPISGLEGYTF. CDR3 sequence (DNA): TGCGCCAGCAGCCCAATTTCAGGCTTAGAAGGCTACACCTTC.

The chain uses TRBV11-3 and TRBJ2-4; maybe TRBD2 (5 bases). The CDR3 is made up of 13 amino acids. V dropped 2 bases and J dropped 5 bases, with 7 bases sitting between them. The germline V gene has CDR1 SGHNT and CDR2 YENEEA. The CDR3 DNA follows: TGTGCCAGCAGCTTATCCGGGGAAAACATTCAGTACTTC. The encoded protein is CASSLSGENIQYF.

This clone is medium-sized within its sample. Different DNA sequences within this sample yield the same CDR3. V usage is TRBV19 and J usage is TRBJ2-6; 8 bases agree with TRBD2. The length of the CDR3 is 16 residues. Germline V lookup: CDR1 LNHDA, CDR2 SQIVND (reference sequence). Unmatched junction bases numbered 3, after V lost 3 bases and J lost 2 bases. DNA of the CDR3: TGTGCCAGTAGTATCGGGAGGGACCCTGGGGCCAACGTCCTGACTTTC. Its protein product is CASSIGRDPGANVLTF. Full variable domain (outside the CDR3, taken from reference TRBV19 and TRBJ2-6): DGGITQSPKYLFRKEGQNVTLSCEQNLNHDAMYWYRQDPGQGLRLIYYSQIVNDFQKGDIAEGYSVSREKKESFPLTVTSAQKNPTAFYLCASSIGRDPGANVLTFGAGSRLTVL.

This clone was observed a handful of times. The chain has TRBV2 and TRBJ1-5; 10 nucleotides agree with TRBD1. Germline lookup yields CDR1 SNHLY and CDR2 FYNNEI. Germline trimming cut 6 bases from V and 3 bases from J; bases unmatched to any gene: 5. There are 15 residues in the CDR3. The CDR3 loop reads CASRHGTGVNQPQHF. The CDR3 DNA reads as TGTGCCAGCAGGCATGGGACAGGGGTCAATCAGCCCCAGCATTTT.

This chain joins TRBV10-3 and TRBJ1-1; TRBD1 aligns across 9 bases. V shed 2 bases, J shed 2 bases, and the junction held 12 bases outside the gene matches. Per the germline V gene, CDR1 is ENHRY and CDR2 is SYGVKD. The length of the CDR3 is 18 residues. This chain's CDR3 is CAISEPRTGVGGNTEAFF. CDR3 nucleotide sequence: TGTGCCATCAGTGAGCCGAGGACAGGGGTCGGTGGAAACACTGAAGCTTTCTTT.

In its sample, this clone was seen once. The J gene is TRBJ2-7, the V gene TRBV7-3, with TRBD1 as a possible D gene (6 bases). The CDR3 contains 15 residues. CDR1 is SGHTA and CDR2 is FQGTGA in the germline V gene. V was pared by 5 bases and J by 1 base, with 15 bases between. CDR3 bases: TGTGCCAGCAGCGCATACAGGGCAAATTCCTACGAGCAGTACTTC. This sequence encodes CASSAYRANSYEQYF.

The table lists this clone with a count of one. V and J are TRBV6-5 and TRBJ1-1; D is unclear. Trimming removed 6 bases at V and 5 bases at J, with 16 bases between. This CDR3 has 14 amino acids. CDR1 is MNHEY and CDR2 is SVGAGI in the germline V gene. CDR3 sequence (DNA): TGTGCCAGCAGGGTCGTGGGATGGGAGACTGAAGCTTTCTTT. The encoded protein is CASRVVGWETEAFF.

The chain employs TRBV29-1 and TRBJ2-7; 10 positions match TRBD1. With 3 bases clipped from V and 3 bases from J, the junction kept 5 bases outside the gene matches. This CDR3 has 14 amino acids. Germline V gene data show CDR1 as SQVTM and CDR2 as ANQGSEA. The CDR3 is CSVERQGAYYEQYF. DNA of the CDR3: TGCAGCGTTGAGAGACAGGGGGCCTACTACGAGCAGTACTTC.

The V and J genes are TRBV15 and TRBJ1-5; D is unresolved. Germline V CDR1 and CDR2: LNHNV, YYDKDF (reference sequence). Deletions cut 1 base from V and 6 bases from J, with 4 bases between. This CDR3 is built from 12 residues. In nucleotides, the CDR3 is TGTGCCACCAGCAGAGGGGCTCAGCCCCAGCATTTT. This sequence encodes CATSRGAQPQHF. The entire variable domain, with the rest obtained from reference TRBV15 and TRBJ1-5, is as follows: DAMVIQNPRYQVTQFGKPVTLSCSQTLNHNVMYWYQQKSSQAPKLLFHYYDKDFNNEADTPDNFQSRRPNTSFCFLDIRSPGLGDTAMYLCATSRGAQPQHFGDGTRLSIL.

The chain couples TRBV7-8 to TRBJ1-3; weak D call: TRBD1 (6 bases). The CDR3 has 14 residues. V dropped 4 bases and J dropped 3 bases, with 10 bases sitting between them. From germline, CDR1 is SGHVS and CDR2 FQNEAQ. CDR3 region: CASSYGTLGNTIYF. In nucleotides, the CDR3 is TGTGCCAGCAGCTACGGGACACTTGGAAACACCATATATTTT.

The J gene is TRBJ1-1, the V gene TRBV30; D remains unclear. The V end was cut by 0 bases, the J end by 0 bases, with 8 bases between. Germline V gene data show CDR1 as GTSNPN and CDR2 as SVGIG (reference sequence). This CDR3 contains 14 residues. CDR3 amino acids: CAWSVGGLNTEAFF. CDR3 nucleotides: TGTGCCTGGAGTGTAGGAGGGTTGAACACTGAAGCTTTCTTT. Looking up the rest from reference TRBV30 and TRBJ1-1 gives the full variable domain: SQTIHQWPATLVQPVGSPLSLECTVEGTSNPNLYWYRQAAGRGLQLLFYSVGIGQISSEVPQNLSASRPQDRQFILSSKKLLLSDSGFYLCAWSVGGLNTEAFFGQGTRLTVV.

This chain's CDR3 is CASSTRTGGNTIYF. The CDR3 nucleotides read TGTGCCAGTAGTACCCGGACCGGAGGCAACACCATATATTTT. J is TRBJ1-3 and V is TRBV19; D is unclear. CDR3 size: 14 residues. V lost 4 bases to trimming and J lost 7 bases, with 14 bases between them. The germline CDR1 and CDR2 sequences are LNHDA and SQIVND (reference sequence).

The rearrangement joins TRBV10-3 to TRBJ2-1; 7 nucleotides align to TRBD1. Germline V gives CDR1 ENHRY, CDR2 SYGVKD. The CDR3 loop spans 14 amino acids. Trimming removed 7 bases from V and 5 bases from J; junction bases left unmatched: 8. In nucleotides, the CDR3 is TGTGCCATCAATCCGGGACAGAAGAACAATGAGCAGTTCTTC. It translates to CAINPGQKNNEQFF.

This clone has more than one count but fewer than ten. DNA for the CDR3: TGTGCCAGCAGTGACAGGGGGCGCGGTTCCGGGGAGCTGTTTTTT. Its protein product is CASSDRGRGSGELFF. J is TRBJ2-2 and V is TRBV6-1; 8 nucleotides line up with TRBD1. Losses at the gene ends were 3 bases for V and 6 bases for J; bases not matched to a gene: 6. Germline CDR1 reads MNHNS; CDR2 reads SASEGT. The CDR3 runs 15 residues.

This clone was detected a few times. The chain links TRBV28 to TRBJ2-7; TRBD1 aligns across 8 bases. CDR1 and CDR2 (germline): MDHEN, SYDVKM. The CDR3 spans 13 residues. V was pared by 7 bases and J by 3 bases, with 5 bases of the junction left unmatched. CDR3 coding DNA: TGTGCCAGCAAGGCAGGGGGCATCTACGAGCAGTACTTC. Amino acid sequence: CASKAGGIYEQYF. Using reference TRBV28 and TRBJ2-7 for the parts outside the CDR3, the full variable domain is DVKVTQSSRYLVKRTGEKVFLECVQDMDHENMFWYRQDPGLGLRLIYFSYDVKMKEKGDIPEGYSVSREKKERFSLILESASTNQTSMYLCASKAGGIYEQYFGPGTRLTVT.

The rearrangement uses TRBV11-2 and TRBJ1-2; a possible D gene is TRBD1 (5 bases). The germline V gene encodes CDR1 SGHAT and CDR2 FQNNGV. The V end lost 3 bases, the J end lost 2 bases, and 7 bases lay between the germline ends. This CDR3 has 13 residues. CDR3 coding DNA: TGTGCCAGCAGCTTTCAGGGAAACTATGGCTACACCTTC. It specifies CASSFQGNYGYTF.

The rearrangement links TRBV11-2 to TRBJ2-6; TRBD1 might be the D (6 bases). Deletions cut 5 bases from V and 4 bases from J, with 18 bases between. This CDR3 is built from 17 residues. In germline, CDR1 is SGHAT, CDR2 FQNNGV. CDR3 protein: CASSRVWGRAGANVLTF. CDR3 sequence (DNA): TGTGCCAGCAGCCGTGTTTGGGGGCGTGCGGGGGCCAACGTCCTGACTTTC.

The J gene is TRBJ2-7, the V gene TRBV6-1, with a possible D match to TRBD1 (6 bases). V dropped 0 bases and J dropped 4 bases, with 10 bases sitting between them. CDR1 and CDR2 from the germline V gene are MNHNS and SASEGT. CDR3 length: 14 amino acids. The CDR3 region has the DNA TGTGCCAGCAGTGAAGCGCGGACAGTGTACGAGCAGTACTTC. It translates to CASSEARTVYEQYF.

This clone was observed a single time. The chain recombines TRBV10-3 with TRBJ1-1; D may be TRBD1 (5 bases). The CDR3 runs to 15 residues. Germline CDR1 reads ENHRY; CDR2 reads SYGVKD. V dropped 2 bases and J dropped 5 bases, with 15 bases sitting between them. CDR3 sequence (DNA): TGTGCCATCAGTGAGGTGAAGGGCGGGGGAACTGAAGCTTTCTTT. This codes for CAISEVKGGGTEAFF.

The rearrangement joins TRBV30 to TRBJ2-1, with D possibly TRBD1 on 5 matching bases. The CDR3 sequence is 11 residues long. Germline V CDR1 and CDR2: GTSNPN, SVGIG (reference sequence). V was cut by 3 bases and J by 10 bases, with 10 bases left in between. CDR3 coding DNA: TGTGCCTGGAGCGGGTCAGGGGAGCAGTTCTTC. It is translated as CAWSGSGEQFF.

V usage is TRBV7-9 and J usage is TRBJ1-4, with 7 bases identical to TRBD1. This CDR3 has 14 amino acids. V lost 5 bases to trimming and J lost 7 bases; unmatched junction nucleotides: 7. The germline gives CDR1 SEHNR, CDR2 FQNEAQ (reference sequence). Here the CDR3 DNA reads TGTGCCAGCAGCCAGCAGGGGGGCTTTGAAAAACTGTTTTTT. Its translation is CASSQQGGFEKLFF.

This chain joins TRBV21-1 and TRBJ2-1; the listed D gene, TRBD1, was not tested against the DNA. TRBV21-1 is listed as a pseudogene. The CDR3 extends over 16 amino acids. DNA of the CDR3: TGTGCCAGCAGCAAGGCCTCCGGGACAGGATGTACTGAGCAGTTCTTC. Amino acid sequence: CASSKASGTGCTEQFF.

This chain uses TRBV6-5 with TRBJ1-5; TRBD1 agrees at 8 bases. The CDR3 runs to 14 residues. The germline V gene has CDR1 MNHEY and CDR2 SVGAGI. Trimming removed 6 bases from V and 4 bases from J; junction bases left unmatched: 5. CDR3 sequence (DNA): TGTGCCAGCAGAACGGACAGGGTTAATCAGCCCCAGCATTTT. Its protein is CASRTDRVNQPQHF.

This chain uses TRBV19 with TRBJ1-5; possible D gene TRBD1, 6 bases. Germline CDR1 LNHDA, CDR2 SQIVND (reference sequence). This CDR3 comprises 18 residues. Trimming removed 6 bases at V and 1 base at J, with 22 bases between. In DNA form, the CDR3 reads TGTGCCAGTAGCAGAACCCTGGACAGCCCGGGGAGCAATCAGCCCCAGCATTTT. Translation: CASSRTLDSPGSNQPQHF.